This is a list of T cell receptor beta chains from one sample in a study of T cell changes during pregnancy in multiple sclerosis. Clones were sequenced by immunoSEQ multiplex PCR, and TCRdb holds only the in-frame ones, with some missing. The sample carries some 60,000 clones, less than 95% recorded once. The sequencing used peripheral blood, collected in the third trimester of pregnancy. The receptors shown here come from a female donor in good health, enrolled as a control in a pregnancy study. Each CDR3 is given with its conserved first and last residue. D genes are given only for firm matches. Some rows mark clone size as missing; the rest say once, few, many or name a class of expanded clone.

v_gene	d_gene	abundance	j_gene	CDR3nt	CDR3aa
TRBV30	-	-	TRBJ1-5	TGTGCCTGGAGCGCAGGGCTTAGCAATCAGCCCCAGCATTTT	CAWSAGLSNQPQHF
TRBV27	-	-	TRBJ1-1	TGTGCCAGCAGTTTAACGGGGAACACTGAAGCTTTCTTT	CASSLTGNTEAFF
TRBV5-1	-	-	TRBJ1-3	TGCGCCAGCAGCCCAGGTGTCGTTGGAAACACCATATATTTT	CASSPGVVGNTIYF
TRBV6-5	-	-	TRBJ2-7	TGTGCCAGCAGACGTACCACAGGGATAGACGAGCAGTACTTC	CASRRTTGIDEQYF
TRBV19	-	-	TRBJ1-3	TGTGCCAGTAGTATCGGGATTGGGGATTCGGCGGGAAACACCATATATTTT	CASSIGIGDSAGNTIYF
TRBV4-1	-	once	TRBJ2-2	TGCGCCAGCAGCCCTTCCTTATCTACCGGGGAGCTGTTTTTT	CASSPSLSTGELFF
TRBV11-3	TRBD1	-	TRBJ1-2	TGTGCCAGCAGCTTAGGGGCAGGGGGCGCCCGCTATGGCTACACCTTC	CASSLGAGGARYGYTF
TRBV6-5	TRBD1	once	TRBJ2-7	TGTGCCAGCAGTTCCAACGCGGGACAGGGTCCCTACGAGCAGTACTTC	CASSSNAGQGPYEQYF
TRBV5-6	-	-	TRBJ1-1	TGTGCCAGCAGCGGCTTATGGTCATTCCGTACTGAAGCTTTCTTT	CASSGLWSFRTEAFF
TRBV19	TRBD2	-	TRBJ2-7	TGTGCCAGTAGTATTAGGCTAGCGGGGGGCCGAAGCGAGCAGTACTTC	CASSIRLAGGRSEQYF
TRBV10-3	TRBD2	-	TRBJ2-1	TGTGCCATCGGGGGGACTAGCTACAATGAGCAGTTCTTC	CAIGGTSYNEQFF
TRBV11-2	TRBD2	-	TRBJ2-1	TGTGCCAGCAGCTTAATAGCGGGAGGGCCGGGTGAGCAGTTCTTC	CASSLIAGGPGEQFF
TRBV7-6	TRBD2	-	TRBJ2-3	TGTGCCAGCAGCTTAGGAGCGGGAGGGACCACAGTGGATACGCAGTATTTT	CASSLGAGGTTVDTQYF
TRBV11-2	TRBD2	-	TRBJ2-1	TGTGCCAGCAGCTTTTTAGCGGGGAACAATGAGCAGTTCTTC	CASSFLAGNNEQFF
TRBV2	TRBD2	once	TRBJ2-5	TGTGCCAGCGAAGGACTAGCGGTTTCCCTGAAGGGGACCCAGTACTTC	CASEGLAVSLKGTQYF
TRBV7-2	TRBD2	-	TRBJ2-1	TGTGCCAGCAGCCTTAGCGGGACCACCTACAATGAGCAGTTCTTC	CASSLSGTTYNEQFF
TRBV27	TRBD1	once	TRBJ1-1	TGTGCCAGCAGTTTAAGGGGGACAGGGGAAGTAGCTTTCTTT	CASSLRGTGEVAFF
TRBV10-1	-	-	TRBJ1-2	TGCGCCAGCAGTGCAGCGGCGGATTGCTACACCTTC	CASSAAADCYTF
TRBV18	TRBD2	-	TRBJ2-7	TGTGCCAGCTCACCCGTAAATAGCGGGAGTAACAACGAGCAGTACTTC	CASSPVNSGSNNEQYF
TRBV30	TRBD1	once	TRBJ2-7	TGTGCCTGGAGTCAGGGGGCGGACGAGCAGTACTTC	CAWSQGADEQYF
TRBV5-1	-	-	TRBJ2-1	TGCGCCAGCAGCTTTAGTCAGGGTCCCATCAATGAGCAGTTCTTC	CASSFSQGPINEQFF
TRBV5-6	TRBD1	-	TRBJ2-2	TGTGCCAGCAGCTTAGACACCAAACAGGGGGACACCGGGGAGCTGTTTTTT	CASSLDTKQGDTGELFF
TRBV19	-	-	TRBJ2-7	TGTGCCAGTTCCCTCGAGGTCTCGTACGAGCAGTACTTC	CASSLEVSYEQYF
TRBV15	-	-	TRBJ2-1	TGTGCCACCAGCAGAGAGCGGGGCCTGAACAATGAGCAGTTCTTC	CATSRERGLNNEQFF
TRBV10-3	TRBD1	-	TRBJ1-2	TGTGCCATCAACAAACAGGGGGGGGACTATGGCTACACCTTC	CAINKQGGDYGYTF
TRBV30	TRBD2	-	TRBJ2-1	TGTGCCTGGAGTGTAGGTACTAGCGGGAACAATGAGCAGTTCTTC	CAWSVGTSGNNEQFF
TRBV23-1	-	-	TRBJ1-2	TGCGCCAGCAGTCAAAGGTGTTGGGCCTATGGCTACACCTTC	CASSQRCWAYGYTF
TRBV5-1	TRBD2	-	TRBJ2-3	TGCGCCAGCGGGGAGGGTCACAACGCAGATACGCAGTATTTT	CASGEGHNADTQYF
TRBV5-1	-	-	TRBJ1-5	TGCGCCAGCAGCTCCGAGGGGGATCAGCCCCAGCATTTT	CASSSEGDQPQHF
TRBV7-9	TRBD2	once	TRBJ2-1	TGTGCCAGCAGCACTCCGGGAGGAGGCAATGAGCAGTTCTTC	CASSTPGGGNEQFF
TRBV4-3	-	once	TRBJ1-6	TGCGCCAGCAGCCAAGGGTTAGGGAGTAATTCACCCCCCCACTTT	CASSQGLGSNSPPHF
TRBV11-2	TRBD2	-	TRBJ2-7	TGTGCCAGCAGCCCCCCCGTAGCGGGGGTGGACTACGAGCAGTACTTC	CASSPPVAGVDYEQYF
TRBV5-4	TRBD1	few	TRBJ1-2	TGTGCCAGCGGGGACAGGGGAGGCTATGGCTACACCTTC	CASGDRGGYGYTF